The present entry profiles one TCR beta chain with its context. The data belong to a study of T cells after yellow fever vaccination. TCRdb called the 5' RACE reads again in MiXCR, with one record for every CDR3 protein. The table has roughly 300,000 distinct CDR3 sequences, 8% to 9.5% seen once; the top ten hold roughly a sixth. V was pared by 6 bases and J by 6 bases, with 10 bases between. The CDR3 runs to 12 residues. The sequencing here drew on PBMCs, taken about 49 days after the first yellow fever vaccination. This sequence joins TRBV23-1 and TRBJ2-3; the D is unclear. TRBV23-1 is treated as an ORF (open reading frame) with a function not yet certain. This clonotype originated in a man younger than 35 who received the YFV17D yellow fever vaccine. As DNA, the CDR3 is TGCGCCAGCAGGTCCGATTCGGATACGCAGTATTTT. Protein: CASRSDSDTQYF.